This passage covers 2 T cell receptor beta chains from one sample sequenced in a study of early T cells in non-severe SARS-CoV-2 infection. TCRdb processed the 5' RACE reads anew with MiXCR; each CDR3 protein has one entry. The sample yields 45,000 to 55,000 distinct CDR3 sequences, about 13% seen once. The sequencing input was whole blood. All receptors derive from an adult who was a healthcare worker with PCR-confirmed SARS-CoV-2 infection or an uninfected control (not recorded which).

The chain has TRBV27 and TRBJ1-6; 10 bases align to TRBD1. The germline CDR1 and CDR2 sequences are MNHEY and SMNVEV (reference sequence). The CDR3 contains 17 residues. V trimming: 6 bases; J trimming: 5 bases; junction bases outside the gene matches: 10. CDR3 coding DNA: TGTGCCAGCAGCCGATGGGACAGGGGTGTCAATAATTCACCCCTCCACTTT. Amino acid sequence: CASSRWDRGVNNSPLHF.

This clonotype was counted only a few times. The chain couples TRBV27 to TRBJ1-1; possible D gene TRBD1, 5 bases. The CDR3 runs to 12 residues. Germline V gene sequence: CDR1 MNHEY, CDR2 SMNVEV (reference sequence). V was trimmed by 2 bases and J by 11 bases, leaving 12 bases between them. Here the CDR3 DNA reads TGTGCCAGCAGTTTAATGGGGGATGTGGCTTTCTTT. Translation: CASSLMGDVAFF.